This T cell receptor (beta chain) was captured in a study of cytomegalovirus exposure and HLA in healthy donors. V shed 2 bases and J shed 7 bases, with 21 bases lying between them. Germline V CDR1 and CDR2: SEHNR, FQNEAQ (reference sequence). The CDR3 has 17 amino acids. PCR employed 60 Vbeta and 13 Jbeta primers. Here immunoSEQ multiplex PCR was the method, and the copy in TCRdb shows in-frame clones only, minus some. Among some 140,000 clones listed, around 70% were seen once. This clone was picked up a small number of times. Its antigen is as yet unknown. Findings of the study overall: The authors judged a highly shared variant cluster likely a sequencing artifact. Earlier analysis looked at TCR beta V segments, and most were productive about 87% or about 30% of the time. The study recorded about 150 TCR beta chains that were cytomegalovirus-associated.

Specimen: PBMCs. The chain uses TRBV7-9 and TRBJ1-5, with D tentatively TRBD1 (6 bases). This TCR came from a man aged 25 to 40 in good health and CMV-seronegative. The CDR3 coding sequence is TGTGCCAGCAGCTTACTTAAACAGGGTATTAAATGGCAGCCCCAGCATTTT. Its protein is CASSLLKQGIKWQPQHF.